The 5 T cell receptor beta chains below come from one sample, sequenced in a study of PD-1 blockade in classical Hodgkin lymphoma. Libraries were prepared by immunoSEQ multiplex PCR; TCRdb keeps only in-frame clonotypes and omits some of them. The data show 32,000 or so clones, roughly nine tenths seen once. The time point was: cycle 4 day 1 (C4D1), after 6 weeks of nivolumab. Brentuximab vedotin exposure varied, and every patient relapsed after autologous stem cell transplantation. Thawed PBMCs were the source of CD4+ T cells, purified by magnetic negative selection. This specimen consisted of CD4+ T cells from blood, obtained before the fourth cycle of nivolumab. The receptors come from a human donor with classical Hodgkin lymphoma.

This sequence joins TRBV2 and TRBJ2-1; D unresolved. In germline, CDR1 is SNHLY, CDR2 FYNNEI. The CDR3 contains 15 residues. Trimming shortened V by 8 bases and J by 4 bases, and 18 bases separated the two germline ends. CDR3 sequence (DNA): TGTGCCAGCCAAGATGCGTTGTCTGGTTACAATGAGCAGTTCTTC. Its protein is CASQDALSGYNEQFF.

The J gene is TRBJ2-7, the V gene TRBV5-1, with 10 bases identical to TRBD1. After removal of 5 bases from V and 5 bases from J, the junction contained 7 bases not matched to a gene. Germline lookup yields CDR1 SGHRS and CDR2 YFSETQ. The length of the CDR3 is 14 residues. For the CDR3, the DNA is TGCGCCAGCAGAACGACAGGGGGCGCCGACGAGCAGTACTTC. Amino acid sequence: CASRTTGGADEQYF.

V gene TRBV30 combines with J gene TRBJ1-6; no clear D. This CDR3 contains 14 residues. Trimming took off 2 bases at V and 4 bases at J, with 9 bases between the two ends. From germline, CDR1 is GTSNPN and CDR2 SVGIG (reference sequence). CDR3 in DNA: TGTGCCTGGAGTTCCGGACGGTATAATTCACCCCTCCACTTT. Translation gives CAWSSGRYNSPLHF.

V and J are TRBV5-1 and TRBJ2-4, with D perhaps matching TRBD1 (7 bases). There are 14 residues in the CDR3. Germline values: CDR1 SGHRS, CDR2 YFSETQ. V was pared by 1 base and J by 8 bases, with 13 bases between. The CDR3 region is CASSLRQGGHIQYF. The CDR3 DNA reads TGCGCCAGCAGCTTGAGACAGGGAGGCCACATTCAGTACTTC. Looking up the rest from reference TRBV5-1 and TRBJ2-4 gives the full variable domain: KAGVTQTPRYLIKTRGQQVTLSCSPISGHRSVSWYQQTPGQGLQFLFEYFSETQRNKGNFPGRFSGRQFSNSRSEMNVSTLELGDSALYLCASSLRQGGHIQYFGAGTRLSVL.

A single count supports this clone. The gene calls are TRBV9 and TRBJ1-2; 10 nucleotides align to TRBD1. The germline V gene has CDR1 SGDLS and CDR2 YYNGEE. V lost 3 bases and J lost 8; bases outside the gene matches: 10. The CDR3 consists of 15 residues. The CDR3 protein is CASSGARQGAGGYTF. The CDR3 DNA follows: TGTGCCAGCAGCGGGGCCCGACAGGGGGCGGGCGGCTACACCTTC.